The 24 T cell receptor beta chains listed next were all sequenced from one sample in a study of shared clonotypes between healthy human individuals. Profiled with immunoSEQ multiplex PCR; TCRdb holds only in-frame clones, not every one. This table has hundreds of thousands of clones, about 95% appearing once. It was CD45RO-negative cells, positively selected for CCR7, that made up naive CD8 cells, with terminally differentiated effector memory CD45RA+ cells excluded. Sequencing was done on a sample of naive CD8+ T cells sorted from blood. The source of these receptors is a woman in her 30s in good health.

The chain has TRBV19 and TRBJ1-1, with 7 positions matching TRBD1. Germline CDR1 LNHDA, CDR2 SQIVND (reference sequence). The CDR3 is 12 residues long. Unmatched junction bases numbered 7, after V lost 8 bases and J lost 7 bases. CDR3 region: CASQQGWDEAFF. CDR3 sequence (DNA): TGTGCCAGTCAACAGGGGTGGGATGAAGCTTTCTTT.

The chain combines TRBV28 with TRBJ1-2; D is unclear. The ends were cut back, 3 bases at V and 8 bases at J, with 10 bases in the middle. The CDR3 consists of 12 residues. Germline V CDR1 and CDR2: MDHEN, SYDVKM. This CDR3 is CASSFLKMGYTF. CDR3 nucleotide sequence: TGTGCCAGCAGTTTTTTGAAAATGGGCTACACCTTC.

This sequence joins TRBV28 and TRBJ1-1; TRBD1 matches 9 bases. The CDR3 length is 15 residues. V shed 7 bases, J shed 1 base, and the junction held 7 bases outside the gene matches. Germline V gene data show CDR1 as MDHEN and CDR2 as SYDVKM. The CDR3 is CASILWTGANTEAFF. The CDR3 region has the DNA TGTGCCAGCATTCTTTGGACAGGGGCGAACACTGAAGCTTTCTTT.

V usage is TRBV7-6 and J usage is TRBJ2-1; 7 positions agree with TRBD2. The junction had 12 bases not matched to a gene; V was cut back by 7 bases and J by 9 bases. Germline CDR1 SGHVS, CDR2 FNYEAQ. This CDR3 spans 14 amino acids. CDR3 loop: CASTPGAGVIEQFF. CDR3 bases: TGTGCCAGCACCCCGGGTGCGGGAGTTATTGAGCAGTTCTTC. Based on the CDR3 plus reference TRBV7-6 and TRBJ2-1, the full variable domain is GAGVSQSPRYKVTKRGQDVALRCDPISGHVSLYWYRQALGQGPEFLTYFNYEAQQDKSGLPNDRFSAERPEGSISTLTIQRTEQRDSAMYRCASTPGAGVIEQFFGPGTRLTVL.

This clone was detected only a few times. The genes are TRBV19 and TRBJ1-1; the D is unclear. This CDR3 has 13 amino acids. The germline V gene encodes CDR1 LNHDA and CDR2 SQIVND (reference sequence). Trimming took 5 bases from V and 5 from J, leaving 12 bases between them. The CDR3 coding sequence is TGTGCCAGTAGTCCTGGGAGTGGGACTGAAGCTTTCTTT. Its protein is CASSPGSGTEAFF.

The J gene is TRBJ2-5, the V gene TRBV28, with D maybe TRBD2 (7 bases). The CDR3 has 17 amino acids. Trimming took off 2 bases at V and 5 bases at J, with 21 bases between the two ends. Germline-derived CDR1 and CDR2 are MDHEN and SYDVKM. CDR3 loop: CASSLPRVGGGEETQYF. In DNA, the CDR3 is TGTGCCAGCAGTTTACCTCGGGTGGGAGGGGGTGAGGAGACCCAGTACTTC.

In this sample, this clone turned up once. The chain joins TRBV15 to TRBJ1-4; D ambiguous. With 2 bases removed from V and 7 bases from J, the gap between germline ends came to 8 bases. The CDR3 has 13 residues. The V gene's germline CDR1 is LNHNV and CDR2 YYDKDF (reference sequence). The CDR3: CATSRPLGEKLFF. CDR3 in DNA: TGTGCCACCAGCAGACCTCTGGGTGAAAAACTGTTTTTT.

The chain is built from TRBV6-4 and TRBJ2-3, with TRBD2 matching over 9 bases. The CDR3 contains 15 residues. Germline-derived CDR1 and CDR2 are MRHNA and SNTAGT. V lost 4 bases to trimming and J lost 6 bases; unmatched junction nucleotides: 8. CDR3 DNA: TGTGCCAGCAGTGGCCTAGCGGGACGGGCCGATACGCAGTATTTT. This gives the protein CASSGLAGRADTQYF.

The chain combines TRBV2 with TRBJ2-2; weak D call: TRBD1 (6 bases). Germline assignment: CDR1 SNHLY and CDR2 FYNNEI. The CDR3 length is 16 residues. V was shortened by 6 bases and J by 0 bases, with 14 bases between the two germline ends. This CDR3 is CASSTIGTTNTGELFF. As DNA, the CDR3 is TGTGCCAGCAGCACGATCGGGACAACGAACACCGGGGAGCTGTTTTTT.

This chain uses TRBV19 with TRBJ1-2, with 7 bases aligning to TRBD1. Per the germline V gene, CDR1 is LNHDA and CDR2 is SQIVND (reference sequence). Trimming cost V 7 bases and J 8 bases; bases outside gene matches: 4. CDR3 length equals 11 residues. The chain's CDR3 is CASKQGGGYTF. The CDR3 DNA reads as TGTGCCAGTAAACAAGGGGGCGGCTACACCTTC.

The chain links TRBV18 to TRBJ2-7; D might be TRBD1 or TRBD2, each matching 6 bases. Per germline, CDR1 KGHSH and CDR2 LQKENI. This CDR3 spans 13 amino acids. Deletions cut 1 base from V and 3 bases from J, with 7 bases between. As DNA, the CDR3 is TGTGCCAGCTCACCACAGGGGGGCTACGAGCAGTACTTC. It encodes CASSPQGGYEQYF.

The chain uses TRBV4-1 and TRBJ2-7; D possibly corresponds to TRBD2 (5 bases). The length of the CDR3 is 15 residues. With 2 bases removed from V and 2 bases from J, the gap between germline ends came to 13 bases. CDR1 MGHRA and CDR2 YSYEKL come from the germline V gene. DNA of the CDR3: TGCGCCAGCAGCCAAAGTCCGGACTTAACCTACGAGCAGTACTTC. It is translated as CASSQSPDLTYEQYF.

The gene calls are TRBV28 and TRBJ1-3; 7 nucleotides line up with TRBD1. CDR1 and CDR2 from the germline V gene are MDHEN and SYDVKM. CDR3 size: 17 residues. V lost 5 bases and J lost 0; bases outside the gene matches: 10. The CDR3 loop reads CASSTYGQAASGNTIYF. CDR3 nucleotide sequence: TGTGCCAGCAGTACTTACGGACAGGCAGCCTCTGGAAACACCATATATTTT.

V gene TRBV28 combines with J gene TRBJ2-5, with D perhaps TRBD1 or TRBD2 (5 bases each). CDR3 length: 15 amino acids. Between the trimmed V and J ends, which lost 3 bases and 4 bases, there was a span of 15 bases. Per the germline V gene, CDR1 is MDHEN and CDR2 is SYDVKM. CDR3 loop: CASSFLDRGAETQYF. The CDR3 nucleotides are TGTGCCAGCAGTTTCCTCGACAGAGGGGCAGAGACCCAGTACTTC.

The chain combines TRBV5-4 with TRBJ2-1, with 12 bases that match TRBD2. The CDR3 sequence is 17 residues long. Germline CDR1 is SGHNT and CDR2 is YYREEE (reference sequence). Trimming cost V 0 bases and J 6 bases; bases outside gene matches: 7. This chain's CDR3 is CASSLGSSGRAVNEQFF. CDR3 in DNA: TGTGCCAGCAGCTTGGGCTCTAGCGGGAGGGCCGTCAATGAGCAGTTCTTC.

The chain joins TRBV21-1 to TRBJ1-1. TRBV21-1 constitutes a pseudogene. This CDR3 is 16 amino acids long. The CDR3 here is CASSNGQLVGGTEAFF. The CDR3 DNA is TGTGCCAGCAGCAACGGACAGCTCGTGGGGGGGACTGAAGCTTTCTTT.

CDR3 residues: CASSFGTSEAFF. The CDR3 DNA reads TGTGCCAGCAGCTTTGGGACCTCTGAAGCTTTCTTT. This chain connects TRBV7-9 to TRBJ1-1; perhaps TRBD1 as D (5 bases). Looked up from germline, CDR1 is SEHNR and CDR2 is FQNEAQ (reference sequence). Trimming cost V 3 bases and J 6 bases, with 8 bases left between them. The CDR3 sequence is 12 residues long.

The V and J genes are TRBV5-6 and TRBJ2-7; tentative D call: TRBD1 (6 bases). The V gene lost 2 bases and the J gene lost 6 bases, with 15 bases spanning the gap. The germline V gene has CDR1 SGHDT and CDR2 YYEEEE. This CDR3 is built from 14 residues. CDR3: CASSFPGENGEQYF. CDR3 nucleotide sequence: TGTGCCAGCAGCTTCCCAGGGGAAAATGGCGAGCAGTACTTC.

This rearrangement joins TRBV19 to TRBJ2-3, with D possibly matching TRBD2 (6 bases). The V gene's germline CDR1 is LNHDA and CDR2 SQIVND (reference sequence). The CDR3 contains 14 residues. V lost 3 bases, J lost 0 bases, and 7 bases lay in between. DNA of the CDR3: TGTGCCAGTAGTATCGGGACTAGCACAGATACGCAGTATTTT. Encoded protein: CASSIGTSTDTQYF. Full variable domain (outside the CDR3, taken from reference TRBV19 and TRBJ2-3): DGGITQSPKYLFRKEGQNVTLSCEQNLNHDAMYWYRQDPGQGLRLIYYSQIVNDFQKGDIAEGYSVSREKKESFPLTVTSAQKNPTAFYLCASSIGTSTDTQYFGPGTRLTVL.

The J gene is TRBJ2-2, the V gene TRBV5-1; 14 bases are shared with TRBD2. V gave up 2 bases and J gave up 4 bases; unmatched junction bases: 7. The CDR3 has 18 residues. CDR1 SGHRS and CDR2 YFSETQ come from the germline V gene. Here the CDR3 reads CASSLGTSGRRGTGELFF. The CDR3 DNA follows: TGCGCCAGCAGCTTAGGGACTAGCGGGAGAAGGGGCACCGGGGAGCTGTTTTTT.

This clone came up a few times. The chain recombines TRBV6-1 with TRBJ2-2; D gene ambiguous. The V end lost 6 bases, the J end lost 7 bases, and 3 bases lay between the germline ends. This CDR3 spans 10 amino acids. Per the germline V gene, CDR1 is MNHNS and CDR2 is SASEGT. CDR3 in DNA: TGTGCCAGCAGCGACGGGGAGCTGTTTTTT. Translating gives CASSDGELFF.

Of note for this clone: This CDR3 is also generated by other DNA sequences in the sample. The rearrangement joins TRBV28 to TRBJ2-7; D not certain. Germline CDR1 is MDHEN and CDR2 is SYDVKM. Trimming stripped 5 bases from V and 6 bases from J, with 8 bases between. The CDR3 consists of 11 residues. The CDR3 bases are TGTGCCAGCAGTCCGGGCCGCGAGCAGTACTTC. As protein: CASSPGREQYF.

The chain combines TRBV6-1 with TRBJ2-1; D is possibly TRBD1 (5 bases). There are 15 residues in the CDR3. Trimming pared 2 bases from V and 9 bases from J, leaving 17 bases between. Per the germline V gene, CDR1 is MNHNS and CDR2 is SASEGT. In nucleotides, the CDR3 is TGTGCCAGCAGTGAACTTATCAGGGTACTCGGTGAGCAGTTCTTC. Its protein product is CASSELIRVLGEQFF.

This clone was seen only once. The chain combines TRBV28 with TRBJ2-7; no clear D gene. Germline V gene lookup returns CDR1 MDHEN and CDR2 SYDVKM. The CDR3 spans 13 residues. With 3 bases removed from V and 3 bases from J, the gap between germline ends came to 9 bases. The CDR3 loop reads CASSFAQVYEQYF. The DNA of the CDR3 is TGTGCCAGCAGTTTCGCGCAGGTCTACGAGCAGTACTTC.